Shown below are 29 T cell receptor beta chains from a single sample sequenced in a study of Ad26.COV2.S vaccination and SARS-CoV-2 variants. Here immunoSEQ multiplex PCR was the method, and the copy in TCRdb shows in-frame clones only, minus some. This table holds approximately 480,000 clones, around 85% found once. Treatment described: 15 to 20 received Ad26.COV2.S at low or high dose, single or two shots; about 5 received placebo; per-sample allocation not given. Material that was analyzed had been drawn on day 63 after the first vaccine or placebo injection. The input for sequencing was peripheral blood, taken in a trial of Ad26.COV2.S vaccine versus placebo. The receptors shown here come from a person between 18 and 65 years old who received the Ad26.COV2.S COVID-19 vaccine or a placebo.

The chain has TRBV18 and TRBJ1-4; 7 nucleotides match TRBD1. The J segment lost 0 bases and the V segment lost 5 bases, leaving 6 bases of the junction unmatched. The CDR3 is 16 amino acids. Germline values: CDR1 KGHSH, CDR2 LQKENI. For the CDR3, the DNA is TGTGCCAGCTCAGTGGGACAGCCTGCAACTAATGAAAAACTGTTTTTT. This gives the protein CASSVGQPATNEKLFF.

The CDR3 DNA reads as TGCAGCACCCAGTCAGGGCTCGACTACAATGAGCAGTTCTTC. This encodes CSTQSGLDYNEQFF. This chain joins TRBV29-1 and TRBJ2-1, with a tentative D call TRBD1 (5 bases). The CDR3 totals 14 residues. The V gene's germline CDR1 is SQVTM and CDR2 ANQGSEA. With 8 bases removed from V and 3 bases from J, the gap between germline ends came to 17 bases.

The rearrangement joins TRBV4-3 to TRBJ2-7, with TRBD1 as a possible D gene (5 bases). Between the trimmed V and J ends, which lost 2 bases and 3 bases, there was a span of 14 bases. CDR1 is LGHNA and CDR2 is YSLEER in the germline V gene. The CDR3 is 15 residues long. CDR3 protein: CASSQTQAPGYEQYF. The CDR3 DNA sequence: TGCGCCAGCAGCCAAACACAGGCCCCGGGCTACGAGCAGTACTTC.

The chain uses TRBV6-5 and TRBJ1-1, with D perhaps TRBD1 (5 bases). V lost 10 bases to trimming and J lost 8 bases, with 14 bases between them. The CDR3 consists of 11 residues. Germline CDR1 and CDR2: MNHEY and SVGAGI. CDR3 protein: CATRVQGEAFF. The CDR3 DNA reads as TGTGCCACCCGAGTCCAGGGAGAAGCTTTCTTT.

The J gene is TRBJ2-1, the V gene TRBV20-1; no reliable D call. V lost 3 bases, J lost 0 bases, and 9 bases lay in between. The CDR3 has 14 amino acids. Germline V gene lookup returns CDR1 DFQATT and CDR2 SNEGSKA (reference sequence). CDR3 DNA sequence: TGCAGTGCTAGTTCGAGAAGCTCCTACAATGAGCAGTTCTTC. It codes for CSASSRSSYNEQFF.

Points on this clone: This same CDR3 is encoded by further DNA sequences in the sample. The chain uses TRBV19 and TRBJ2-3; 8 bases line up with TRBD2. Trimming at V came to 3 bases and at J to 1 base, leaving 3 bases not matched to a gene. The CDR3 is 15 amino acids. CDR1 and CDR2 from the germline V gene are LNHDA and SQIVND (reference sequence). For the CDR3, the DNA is TGTGCCAGTAGTATTGTAGCGGGACGCACAGATACGCAGTATTTT. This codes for CASSIVAGRTDTQYF.

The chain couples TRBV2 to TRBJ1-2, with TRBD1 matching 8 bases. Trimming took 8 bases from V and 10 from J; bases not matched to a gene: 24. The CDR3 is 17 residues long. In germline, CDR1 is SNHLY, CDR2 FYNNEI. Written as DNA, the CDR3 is TGTGCCAGCGTCTTCGGGCTGGGGGTGGCCGGGGGACAGGTCTACACCTTC. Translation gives CASVFGLGVAGGQVYTF.

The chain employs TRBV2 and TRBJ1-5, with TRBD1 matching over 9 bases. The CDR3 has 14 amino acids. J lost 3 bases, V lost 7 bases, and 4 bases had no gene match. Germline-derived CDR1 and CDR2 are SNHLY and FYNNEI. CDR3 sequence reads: CASNRDRVNQPQHF. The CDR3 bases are TGTGCCAGCAACCGGGACAGGGTCAATCAGCCCCAGCATTTT.

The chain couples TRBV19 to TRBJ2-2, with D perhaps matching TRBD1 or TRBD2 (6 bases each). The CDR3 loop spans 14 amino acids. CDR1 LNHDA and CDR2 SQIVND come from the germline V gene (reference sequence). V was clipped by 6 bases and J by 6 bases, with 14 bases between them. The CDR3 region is CASSEGDFSGELFF. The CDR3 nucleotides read TGTGCCAGTAGCGAGGGGGACTTCTCCGGGGAGCTGTTTTTT.

The CDR3: CAWSAGLDQPQHF. The CDR3 DNA is TGTGCCTGGAGTGCGGGGCTGGATCAGCCCCAGCATTTT. This chain joins TRBV30 and TRBJ1-5; weak D call: TRBD1 (5 bases). Trimming cost V 1 base and J 5 bases, with 9 bases left between them. This CDR3 is 13 amino acids long. CDR1 and CDR2 from the germline V gene are GTSNPN and SVGIG (reference sequence). Full variable domain (rest looked up from reference TRBV30 and TRBJ1-5): SQTIHQWPATLVQPVGSPLSLECTVEGTSNPNLYWYRQAAGRGLQLLFYSVGIGQISSEVPQNLSASRPQDRQFILSSKKLLLSDSGFYLCAWSAGLDQPQHFGDGTRLSIL.

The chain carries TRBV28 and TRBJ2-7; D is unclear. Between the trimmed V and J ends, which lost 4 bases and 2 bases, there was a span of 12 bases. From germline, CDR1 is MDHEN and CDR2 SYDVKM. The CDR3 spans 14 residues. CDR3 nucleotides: TGTGCCAGCAGTTGGAACCCGAGGACCTACGAGCAGTACTTC. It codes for CASSWNPRTYEQYF.

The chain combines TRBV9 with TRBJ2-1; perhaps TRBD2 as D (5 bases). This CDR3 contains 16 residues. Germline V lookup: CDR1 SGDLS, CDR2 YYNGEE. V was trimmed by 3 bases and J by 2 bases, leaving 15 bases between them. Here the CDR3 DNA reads TGTGCCAGCAGCGATATTAAAGAGGGAGCCTACAATGAGCAGTTCTTC. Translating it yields CASSDIKEGAYNEQFF.

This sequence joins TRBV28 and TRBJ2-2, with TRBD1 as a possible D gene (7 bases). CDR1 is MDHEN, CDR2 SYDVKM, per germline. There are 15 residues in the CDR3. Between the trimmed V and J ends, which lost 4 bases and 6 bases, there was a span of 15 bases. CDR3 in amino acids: CASSSLGRGAGELFF. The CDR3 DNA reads TGTGCCAGCAGTTCCCTGGGCAGGGGGGCCGGGGAGCTGTTTTTT.

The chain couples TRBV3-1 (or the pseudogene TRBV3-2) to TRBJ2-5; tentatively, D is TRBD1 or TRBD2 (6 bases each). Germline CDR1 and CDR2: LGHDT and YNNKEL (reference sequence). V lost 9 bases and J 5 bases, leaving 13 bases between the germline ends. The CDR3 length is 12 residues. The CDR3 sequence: CARGGRRETQYF. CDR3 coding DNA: TGTGCCAGGGGGGGCAGGCGGGAGACCCAGTACTTC.

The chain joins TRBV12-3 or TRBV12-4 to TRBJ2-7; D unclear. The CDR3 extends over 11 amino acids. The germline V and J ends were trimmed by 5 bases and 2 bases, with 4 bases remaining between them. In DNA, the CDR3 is TGTGCCAGCAGTGAGACCTACGAGCAGTACTTC. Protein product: CASSETYEQYF.

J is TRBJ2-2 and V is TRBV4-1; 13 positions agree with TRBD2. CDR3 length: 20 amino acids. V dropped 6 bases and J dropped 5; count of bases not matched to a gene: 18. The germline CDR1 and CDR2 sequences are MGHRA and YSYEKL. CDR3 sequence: CASRPTPGLAGSSGTGELFF. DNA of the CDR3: TGCGCCAGCAGACCGACCCCGGGACTAGCGGGGTCGTCGGGAACCGGGGAGCTGTTTTTT.

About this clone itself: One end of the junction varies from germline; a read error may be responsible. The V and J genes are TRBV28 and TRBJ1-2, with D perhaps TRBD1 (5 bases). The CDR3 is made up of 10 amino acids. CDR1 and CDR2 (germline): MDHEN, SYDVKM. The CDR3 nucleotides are TGTGCCAGCAGTGCCGGGACGGCTAGCTTC. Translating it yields CASSAGTASF.

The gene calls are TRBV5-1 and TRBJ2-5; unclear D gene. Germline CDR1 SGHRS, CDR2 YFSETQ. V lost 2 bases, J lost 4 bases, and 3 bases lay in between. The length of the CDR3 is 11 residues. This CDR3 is CASSFSETQYF. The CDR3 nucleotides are TGCGCCAGCAGCTTTTCAGAGACCCAGTACTTC.

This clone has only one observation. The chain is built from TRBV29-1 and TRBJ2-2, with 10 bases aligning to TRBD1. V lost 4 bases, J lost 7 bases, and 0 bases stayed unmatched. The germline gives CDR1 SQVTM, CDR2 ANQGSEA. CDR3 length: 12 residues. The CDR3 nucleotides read TGCAGCGTTGGGACAGGGGGCGGGGAGCTGTTTTTT. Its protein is CSVGTGGGELFF.

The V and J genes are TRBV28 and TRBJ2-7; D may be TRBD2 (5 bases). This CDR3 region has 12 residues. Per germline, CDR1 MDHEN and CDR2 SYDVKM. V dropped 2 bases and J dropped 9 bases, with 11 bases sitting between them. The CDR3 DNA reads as TGTGCCAGCAGTTTACCCCCCCGGGGGCAGTACTTC. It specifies CASSLPPRGQYF.

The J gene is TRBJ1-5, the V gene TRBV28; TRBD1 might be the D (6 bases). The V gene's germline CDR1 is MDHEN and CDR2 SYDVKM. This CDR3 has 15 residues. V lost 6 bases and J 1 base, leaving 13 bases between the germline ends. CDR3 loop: CASRPPGASNQPQHF. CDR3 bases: TGTGCCAGCAGGCCCCCAGGGGCGAGCAATCAGCCCCAGCATTTT.

The CDR3 sequence: CASKKEIYGYTF. CDR3 sequence (DNA): TGTGCCAGCAAAAAGGAGATCTATGGCTACACCTTC. The V gene is TRBV28, the J gene TRBJ1-2; D not certain. V was cut by 7 bases and J by 4 bases, with 10 bases left in between. Germline V gene lookup returns CDR1 MDHEN and CDR2 SYDVKM. The CDR3 extends over 12 amino acids.

CDR3 sequence reads: CASSQVLGRGTTEAFF. The DNA of the CDR3 is TGTGCCAGCAGCCAAGTGCTAGGCAGGGGTACGACTGAAGCTTTCTTT. J is TRBJ1-1 and V is TRBV14, with TRBD1 as a possible D gene (6 bases). Germline CDR1 SGHDN, CDR2 FVKESK. This CDR3 contains 16 residues. V was pared by 1 base and J by 5 bases, with 17 bases between. Supplemented by reference TRBV14 and TRBJ1-1, the full variable domain reads EAGVTQFPSHSVIEKGQTVTLRCDPISGHDNLYWYRRVMGKEIKFLLHFVKESKQDESGMPNNRFLAERTGGTYSTLKVQPAELEDSGVYFCASSQVLGRGTTEAFFGQGTRLTVV.

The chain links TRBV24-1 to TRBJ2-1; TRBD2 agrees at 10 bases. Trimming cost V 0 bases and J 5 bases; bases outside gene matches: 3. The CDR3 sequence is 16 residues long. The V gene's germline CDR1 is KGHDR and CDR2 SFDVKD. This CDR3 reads CATSDLGSGRDNEQFF. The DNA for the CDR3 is TGTGCCACCAGTGATTTGGGGAGCGGGAGGGACAATGAGCAGTTCTTC.

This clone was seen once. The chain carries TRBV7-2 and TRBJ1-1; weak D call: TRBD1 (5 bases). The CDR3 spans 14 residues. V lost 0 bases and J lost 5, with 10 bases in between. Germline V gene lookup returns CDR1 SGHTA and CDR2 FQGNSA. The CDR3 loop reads CASSLAGGRTEAFF. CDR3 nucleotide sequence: TGTGCCAGCAGCTTAGCGGGGGGGAGGACTGAAGCTTTCTTT.

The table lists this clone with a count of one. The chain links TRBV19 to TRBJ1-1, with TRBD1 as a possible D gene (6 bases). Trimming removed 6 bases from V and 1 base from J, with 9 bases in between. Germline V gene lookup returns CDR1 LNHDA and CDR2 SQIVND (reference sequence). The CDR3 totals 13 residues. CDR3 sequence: CASRTGKNTEAFF. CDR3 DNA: TGTGCCAGTAGGACAGGAAAGAACACTGAAGCTTTCTTT.

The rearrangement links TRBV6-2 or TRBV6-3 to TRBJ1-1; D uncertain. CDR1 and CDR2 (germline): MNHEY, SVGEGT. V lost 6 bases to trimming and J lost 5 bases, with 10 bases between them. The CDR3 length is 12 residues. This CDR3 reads CASSRSGTEAFF. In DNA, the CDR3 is TGTGCCAGCAGCCGGAGCGGAACTGAAGCTTTCTTT.

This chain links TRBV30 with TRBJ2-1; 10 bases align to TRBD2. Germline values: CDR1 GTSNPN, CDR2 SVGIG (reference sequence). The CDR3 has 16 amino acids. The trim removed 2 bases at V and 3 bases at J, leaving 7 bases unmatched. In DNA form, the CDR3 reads TGTGCCTGGAGTTTATCGGCTAGCGGGAGCTACAATGAGCAGTTCTTC. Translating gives CAWSLSASGSYNEQFF.

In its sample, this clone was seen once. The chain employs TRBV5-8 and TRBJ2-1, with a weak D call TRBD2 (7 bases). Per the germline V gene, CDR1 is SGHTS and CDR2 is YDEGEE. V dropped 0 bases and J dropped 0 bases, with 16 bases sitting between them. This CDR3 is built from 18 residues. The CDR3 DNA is TGTGCCAGCAGCTTGGTGGCGGGTAGGGGGGGCTCCTACAATGAGCAGTTCTTC. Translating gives CASSLVAGRGGSYNEQFF.